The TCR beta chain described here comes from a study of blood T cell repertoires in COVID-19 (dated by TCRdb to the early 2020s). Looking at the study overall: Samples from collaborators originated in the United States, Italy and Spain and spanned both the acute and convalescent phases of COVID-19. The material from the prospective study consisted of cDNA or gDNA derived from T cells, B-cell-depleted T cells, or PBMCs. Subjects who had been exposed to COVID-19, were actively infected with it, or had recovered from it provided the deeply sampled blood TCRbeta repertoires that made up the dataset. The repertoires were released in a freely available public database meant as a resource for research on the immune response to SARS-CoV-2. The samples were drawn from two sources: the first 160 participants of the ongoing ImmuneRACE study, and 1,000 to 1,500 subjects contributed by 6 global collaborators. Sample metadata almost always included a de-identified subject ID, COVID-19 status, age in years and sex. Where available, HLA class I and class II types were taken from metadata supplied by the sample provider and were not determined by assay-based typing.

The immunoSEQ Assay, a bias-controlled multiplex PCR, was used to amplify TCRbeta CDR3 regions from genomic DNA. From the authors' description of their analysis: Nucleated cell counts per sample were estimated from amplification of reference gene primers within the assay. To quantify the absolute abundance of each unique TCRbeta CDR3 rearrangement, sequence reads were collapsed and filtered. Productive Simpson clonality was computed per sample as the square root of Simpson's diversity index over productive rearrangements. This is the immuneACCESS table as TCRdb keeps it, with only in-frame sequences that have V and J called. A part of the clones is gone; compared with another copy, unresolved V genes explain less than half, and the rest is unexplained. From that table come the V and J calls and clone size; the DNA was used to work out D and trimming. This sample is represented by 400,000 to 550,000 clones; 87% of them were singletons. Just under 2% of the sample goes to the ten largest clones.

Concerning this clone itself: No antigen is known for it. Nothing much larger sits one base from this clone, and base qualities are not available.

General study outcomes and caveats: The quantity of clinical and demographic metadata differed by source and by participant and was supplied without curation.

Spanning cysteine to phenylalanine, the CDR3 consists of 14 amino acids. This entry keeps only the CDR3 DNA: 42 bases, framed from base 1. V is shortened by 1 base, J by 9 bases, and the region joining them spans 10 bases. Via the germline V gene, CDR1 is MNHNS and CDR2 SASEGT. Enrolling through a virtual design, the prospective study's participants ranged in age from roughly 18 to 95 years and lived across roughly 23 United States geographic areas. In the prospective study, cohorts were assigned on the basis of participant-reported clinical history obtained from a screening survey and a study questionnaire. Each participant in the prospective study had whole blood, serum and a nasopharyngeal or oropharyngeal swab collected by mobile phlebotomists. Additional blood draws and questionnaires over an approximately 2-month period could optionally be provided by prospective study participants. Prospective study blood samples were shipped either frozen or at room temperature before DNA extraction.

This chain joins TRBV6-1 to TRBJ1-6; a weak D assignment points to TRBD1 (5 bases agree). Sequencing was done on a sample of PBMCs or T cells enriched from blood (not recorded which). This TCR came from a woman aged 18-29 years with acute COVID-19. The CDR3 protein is CASSEGRVASPLHF. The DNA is TGTGCCAGCAGTGAAGGCAGGGTCGCTTCACCCCTCCACTTT.